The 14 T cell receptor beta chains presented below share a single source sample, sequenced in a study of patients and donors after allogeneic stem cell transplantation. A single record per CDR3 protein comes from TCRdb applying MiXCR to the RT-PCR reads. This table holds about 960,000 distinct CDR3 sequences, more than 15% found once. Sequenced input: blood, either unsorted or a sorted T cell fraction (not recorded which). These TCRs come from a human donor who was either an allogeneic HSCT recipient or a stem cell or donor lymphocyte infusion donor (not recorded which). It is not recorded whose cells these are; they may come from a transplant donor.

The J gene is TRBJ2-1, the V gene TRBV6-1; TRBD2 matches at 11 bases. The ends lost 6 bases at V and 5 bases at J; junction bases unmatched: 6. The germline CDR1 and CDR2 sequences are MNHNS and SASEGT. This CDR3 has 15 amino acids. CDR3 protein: CASRPLAGGDNEQFF. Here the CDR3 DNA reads TGTGCCAGCAGGCCTTTAGCGGGAGGGGACAATGAGCAGTTCTTC.

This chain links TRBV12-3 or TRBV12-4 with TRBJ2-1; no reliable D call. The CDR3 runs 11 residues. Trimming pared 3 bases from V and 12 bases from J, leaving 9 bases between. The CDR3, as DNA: TGTGCCAGCAGTTTGGAAAGGGTGCAGTTCTTC. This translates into CASSLERVQFF.

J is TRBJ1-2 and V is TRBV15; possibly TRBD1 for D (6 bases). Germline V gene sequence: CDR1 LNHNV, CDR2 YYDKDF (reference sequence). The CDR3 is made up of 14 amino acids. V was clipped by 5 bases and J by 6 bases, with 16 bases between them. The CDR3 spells CATSALQGFHGYTF. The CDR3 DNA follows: TGTGCCACCAGCGCACTACAGGGATTCCATGGCTACACCTTC.

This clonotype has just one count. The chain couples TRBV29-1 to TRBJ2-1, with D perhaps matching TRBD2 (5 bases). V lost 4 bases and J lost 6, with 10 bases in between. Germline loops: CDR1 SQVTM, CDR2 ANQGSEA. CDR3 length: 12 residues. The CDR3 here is CSVGEGGNEQFF. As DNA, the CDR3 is TGCAGCGTTGGCGAGGGTGGCAATGAGCAGTTCTTC.

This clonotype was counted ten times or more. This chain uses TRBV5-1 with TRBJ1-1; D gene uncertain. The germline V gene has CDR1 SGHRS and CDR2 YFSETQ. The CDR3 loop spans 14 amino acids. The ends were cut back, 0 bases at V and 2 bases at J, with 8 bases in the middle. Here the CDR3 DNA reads TGCGCCAGCAGCTTGGAAAGGTTCAACACTGAAGCTTTCTTT. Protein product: CASSLERFNTEAFF. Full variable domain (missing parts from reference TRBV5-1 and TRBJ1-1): KAGVTQTPRYLIKTRGQQVTLSCSPISGHRSVSWYQQTPGQGLQFLFEYFSETQRNKGNFPGRFSGRQFSNSRSEMNVSTLELGDSALYLCASSLERFNTEAFFGQGTRLTVV.

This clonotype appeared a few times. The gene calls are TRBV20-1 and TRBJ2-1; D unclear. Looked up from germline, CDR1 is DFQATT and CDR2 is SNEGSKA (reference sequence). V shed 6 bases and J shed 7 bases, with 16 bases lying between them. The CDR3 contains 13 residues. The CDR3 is CSARLSGENEQFF. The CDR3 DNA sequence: TGCAGTGCCCGTTTGTCGGGTGAAAATGAGCAGTTCTTC.

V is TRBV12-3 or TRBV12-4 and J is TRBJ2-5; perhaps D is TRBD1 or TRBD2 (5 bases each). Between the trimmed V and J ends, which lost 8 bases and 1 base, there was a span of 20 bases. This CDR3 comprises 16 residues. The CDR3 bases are TGTGCCAGCGGGCCTTCCCGGGACCGACGCCAAGAGACCCAGTACTTC. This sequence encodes CASGPSRDRRQETQYF.

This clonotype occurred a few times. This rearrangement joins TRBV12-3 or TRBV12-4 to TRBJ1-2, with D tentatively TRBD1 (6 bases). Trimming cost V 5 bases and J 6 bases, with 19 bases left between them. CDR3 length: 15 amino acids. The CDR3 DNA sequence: TGTGCCAGCAGTCCCCTAGGCGGGGGGCTAGATGGCTACACCTTC. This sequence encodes CASSPLGGGLDGYTF.

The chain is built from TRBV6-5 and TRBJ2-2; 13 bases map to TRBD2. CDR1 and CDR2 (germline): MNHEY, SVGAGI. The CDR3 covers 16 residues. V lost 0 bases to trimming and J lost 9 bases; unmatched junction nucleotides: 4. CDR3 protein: CASSYSRLAGGRELFF. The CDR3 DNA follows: TGTGCCAGCAGTTACTCTCGACTAGCGGGGGGCAGGGAGCTGTTTTTT.

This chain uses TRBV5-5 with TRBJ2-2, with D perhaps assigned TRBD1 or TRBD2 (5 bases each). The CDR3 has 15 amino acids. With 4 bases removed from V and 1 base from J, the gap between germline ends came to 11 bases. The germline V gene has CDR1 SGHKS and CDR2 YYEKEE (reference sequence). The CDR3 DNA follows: TGTGCCAGCAGCCCGAGGGACGAGAACACCGGGGAGCTGTTTTTT. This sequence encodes CASSPRDENTGELFF.

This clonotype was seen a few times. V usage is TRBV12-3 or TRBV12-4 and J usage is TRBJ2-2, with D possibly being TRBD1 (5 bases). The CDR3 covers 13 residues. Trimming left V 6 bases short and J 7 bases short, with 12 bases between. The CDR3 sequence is CASRPPGFGELFF. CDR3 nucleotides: TGTGCCAGCAGGCCTCCAGGGTTCGGGGAGCTGTTTTTT.

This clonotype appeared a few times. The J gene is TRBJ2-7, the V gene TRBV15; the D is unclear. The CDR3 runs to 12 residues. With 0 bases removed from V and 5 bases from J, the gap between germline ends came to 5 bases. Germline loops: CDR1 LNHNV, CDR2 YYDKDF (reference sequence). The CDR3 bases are TGTGCCACCAGCAGAGATTCTGACGAGCAGTACTTC. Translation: CATSRDSDEQYF.

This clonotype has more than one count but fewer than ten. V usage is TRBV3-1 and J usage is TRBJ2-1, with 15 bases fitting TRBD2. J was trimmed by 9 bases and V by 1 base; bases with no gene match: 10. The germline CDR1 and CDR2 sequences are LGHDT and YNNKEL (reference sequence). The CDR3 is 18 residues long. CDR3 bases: TGTGCCAGCAGCCAAGTGGGGATGGGACTAGCGGGAGGAACTGAGCAGTTCTTC. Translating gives CASSQVGMGLAGGTEQFF.

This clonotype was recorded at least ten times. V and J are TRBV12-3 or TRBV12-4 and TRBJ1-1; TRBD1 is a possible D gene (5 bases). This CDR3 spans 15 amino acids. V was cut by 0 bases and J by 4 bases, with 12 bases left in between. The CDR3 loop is CASSLARGVGTEAFF. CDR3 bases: TGTGCCAGCAGTTTAGCGAGGGGCGTCGGCACTGAAGCTTTCTTT.